This passage covers 2 T cell receptor beta chains from one sample sequenced in a study of blood T cell repertoires in COVID-19. Using immunoSEQ multiplex PCR, the repertoire was profiled, and TCRdb retains in-frame clones only, with some absent. The sample holds around 170,000 clones, roughly nine tenths seen once. The specimen sequenced was peripheral blood. Receptor source: a woman aged 70-85 years with acute or convalescent COVID-19.

This clone was seen a single time. The chain combines TRBV5-6 with TRBJ2-1, with D uncertain. The CDR3 is 16 residues long. Between the trimmed V and J ends, which lost 2 bases and 0 bases, there was a span of 12 bases. Germline values: CDR1 SGHDT, CDR2 YYEEEE. The CDR3 DNA follows: TGTGCCAGCAGCTTTCTGGCACAAAGCTCCTACAATGAGCAGTTCTTC. This gives the protein CASSFLAQSSYNEQFF.

The chain uses TRBV11-3 and TRBJ2-4; D may be TRBD1 (8 bases). Germline V lookup: CDR1 SGHNT, CDR2 YENEEA. The CDR3 extends over 14 amino acids. V was trimmed by 4 bases and J by 6 bases, leaving 13 bases between them. CDR3 nucleotide sequence: TGTGCCAGCAGCTCGGACAGGGAGGGAAACATTCAGTACTTC. Amino acids: CASSSDREGNIQYF.